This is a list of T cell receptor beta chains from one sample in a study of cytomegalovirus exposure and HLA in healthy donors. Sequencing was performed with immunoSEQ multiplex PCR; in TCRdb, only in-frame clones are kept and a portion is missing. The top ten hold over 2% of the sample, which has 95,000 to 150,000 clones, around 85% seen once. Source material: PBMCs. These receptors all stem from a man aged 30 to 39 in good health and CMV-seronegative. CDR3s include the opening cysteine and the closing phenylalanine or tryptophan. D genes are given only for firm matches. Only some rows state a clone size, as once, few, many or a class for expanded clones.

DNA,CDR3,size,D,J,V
TGCAGCGTCGGCGGCTCCGGCGGTGAAAAACTGTTTTTT,CSVGGSGGEKLFF,-,-,TRBJ1-4,TRBV29-1
TGTGCCAGCAGTTACCCGGCAAGCGGGAATTCACCCCTCCACTTT,CASSYPASGNSPLHF,-,-,TRBJ1-6,TRBV6-6
TGTGCCAGCTCCGTGGGGGGAATCGGCTACGAGCAGTACTTC,CASSVGGIGYEQYF,-,-,TRBJ2-7,TRBV6-5
TGTGCCAGTAGCCTGACAGGGGACTCCTATGGCTACACCTTC,CASSLTGDSYGYTF,-,TRBD1,TRBJ1-2,TRBV19
TGCGCCAGCAGCTTGGGTCCCCAACCAGGGCGCGGCACCGGGGAGCTGTTTTTT,CASSLGPQPGRGTGELFF,-,-,TRBJ2-2,TRBV5-1
TGCGCCAGCAGCTTAGACAGGCTCTACGAGCAGTACTTC,CASSLDRLYEQYF,-,-,TRBJ2-7,TRBV5-1
TGCGCCAGCAGCCAGGACAGCTACAATGAGCAGTTCTTC,CASSQDSYNEQFF,-,-,TRBJ2-1,TRBV5-1
TGTGCCAGTAGTATAGGGAGACAGCTTACCGGGGAGCTGTTTTTT,CASSIGRQLTGELFF,-,-,TRBJ2-2,TRBV19
TGTGCCAGCAGCACTGGACCCTCGTGGGGAGACGAGCAGTACTTC,CASSTGPSWGDEQYF,-,-,TRBJ2-7,TRBV6-1
TGTGCCAGCCGGGGGGGGCGATCCTACGAGCAGTACTTC,CASRGGRSYEQYF,-,TRBD2,TRBJ2-7,TRBV7-9
TGTGCCAGCAGTTTGAGGGCCGAGCAGTACTTC,CASSLRAEQYF,-,-,TRBJ2-7,TRBV28
TGTGCCAGTTATAGGGACAGAGGTTACGAGCAGTACTTC,CASYRDRGYEQYF,-,TRBD1,TRBJ2-7,TRBV2
TGTGCCAGCTCACGGGGACAGAGCAATCAGCCCCAGCATTTT,CASSRGQSNQPQHF,-,TRBD1,TRBJ1-5,TRBV18
TGTGCCAGCAGGTATTTAGCGGGTTCCTCCTACGAGCAGTACTTC,CASRYLAGSSYEQYF,few,TRBD2,TRBJ2-7,TRBV6-5
TGCAGCGTTAGACAGGGTACTGTAATGTACGAGCAGTACTTC,CSVRQGTVMYEQYF,-,TRBD1,TRBJ2-7,TRBV29-1
TGCGCCAGCAGCTACAGCTCTGGAAACACCATATATTTT,CASSYSSGNTIYF,-,-,TRBJ1-3,TRBV5-1
TGTGCCAGCAGCTCTTATCGGAGGGACAGGGATGTTTCACCCCTCCACTTT,CASSSYRRDRDVSPLHF,few,TRBD1,TRBJ1-6,TRBV7-2
TGTGCCAGCTCAGCGGGGGGGGACACTGAAGCTTTCTTT,CASSAGGDTEAFF,-,-,TRBJ1-1,TRBV18
TGTGCCAGCAGCACCCTTTTTGGGCGAAGCACAGATACGCAGTATTTT,CASSTLFGRSTDTQYF,-,-,TRBJ2-3,TRBV21-1
TGTGCCTGTCCCGCCCGAGGACAGGAGGAAAAACTGTTTTTT,CACPARGQEEKLFF,-,TRBD1,TRBJ1-4,TRBV30
TGTGCCACCCGAGGCTTATACTACGAGCAGTACTTC,CATRGLYYEQYF,once,-,TRBJ2-7,TRBV28
TGTGCCAGTAGTATAGGGGCCCTCACAACAGATACGCAGTATTTT,CASSIGALTTDTQYF,-,-,TRBJ2-3,TRBV19
TGTGCCAGCAGTTTCGGGCAGGGTGAAGATGAGCAGTTCTTC,CASSFGQGEDEQFF,-,-,TRBJ2-1,TRBV28
TGCGCCAGCAGCCAAGATGGGGCAGGGGTAGGGTATGGCTACACCTTC,CASSQDGAGVGYGYTF,-,-,TRBJ1-2,TRBV4-1
TGTGCCAGTACTGACCCGAACCCCTCTGGGGCCAACGGCCTGACTTTC,CASTDPNPSGANGLTF,once,-,TRBJ2-6,TRBV19
TGTGCCAGCAGCGTAGATCTCGCAGCTGAAGCTTTCTTT,CASSVDLAAEAFF,-,-,TRBJ1-1,TRBV9
TGTGCCAGCAGCTTAGAGGACAGGGGGAACAATGAGCAGTTCTTC,CASSLEDRGNNEQFF,-,TRBD1,TRBJ2-1,TRBV7-7
TGTGCCAGCAGCCTGGGGACTACCGTGAACACCGGGGAGCTGTTTTTT,CASSLGTTVNTGELFF,-,TRBD2,TRBJ2-2,TRBV5-6
TGCGCCAGCAGCTTGGCGTGGGGGGAAGAGACCCAGTACTTC,CASSLAWGEETQYF,-,-,TRBJ2-5,TRBV5-1
TGTGCCAGCAGAAGGGGGGGAACGGGATCCTACGAGCAGTACTTC,CASRRGGTGSYEQYF,once,-,TRBJ2-7,TRBV6-5
TGTGCCAGCAGTGAGTGGCCCCTCTCCGGGGAGCTGTTTTTT,CASSEWPLSGELFF,-,-,TRBJ2-2,TRBV2
TGCGCCAGCAGTCAATTAATTGCGGGGGGCTTTTACAATGAGCAGTTCTTC,CASSQLIAGGFYNEQFF,-,TRBD2,TRBJ2-1,TRBV23-1
TGTGCCAGCAGCTTAGAGAACAGGGGTGATACGCAGTATTTT,CASSLENRGDTQYF,once,TRBD1,TRBJ2-3,TRBV11-3
TGTGCCAGCAGCTTAATGGGGGGGCCGGGCACCGGGGAGCTGTTTTTT,CASSLMGGPGTGELFF,-,-,TRBJ2-2,TRBV7-2
TGTGCCAGCTCACCACGGACAGGGGGTAACTATGGCTACACCTTC,CASSPRTGGNYGYTF,-,TRBD1,TRBJ1-2,TRBV18
TGTGCCAGCTCCCACAGGGGCGGGGAGACCCAGTACTTC,CASSHRGGETQYF,-,TRBD1,TRBJ2-5,TRBV18
TGCGCCAGCAGCTTCGGACAGAACAATGAGCAGTTCTTC,CASSFGQNNEQFF,-,-,TRBJ2-1,TRBV5-1
TGTGCCAGCTCACCTTTCGTGGGCCCCGGGGAGCTGTTTTTT,CASSPFVGPGELFF,-,-,TRBJ2-2,TRBV18
TGTGCCAGCAGTTTTCCGACAGGTCTGAGTGAAAAACTGTTTTTT,CASSFPTGLSEKLFF,-,-,TRBJ1-4,TRBV28
TGCGCCAGCAGCTTCCTTGGAGGAGGTACCCCCACAGATACGCAGTATTTT,CASSFLGGGTPTDTQYF,-,-,TRBJ2-3,TRBV5-1
TGTGCCAGTAGTCTGGGGATGGGGAGTTACTACGAGCAGTACTTC,CASSLGMGSYYEQYF,-,-,TRBJ2-7,TRBV19
TGTGCCACCAGTACCGACAGGGGCACCGGGGAGCTGTTTTTT,CATSTDRGTGELFF,-,TRBD1,TRBJ2-2,TRBV15
TGTGCCAGCAGTTACGTTAGCGGGGGGGCCGGTGATGAGCAGTTCTTC,CASSYVSGGAGDEQFF,-,TRBD2,TRBJ2-1,TRBV6-5
TGTGCCAGCAGCCTAATAGCGGGGGGCCCCTACGAGCAGTACTTC,CASSLIAGGPYEQYF,-,TRBD2,TRBJ2-7,TRBV7-9
TGTGCCGGCAGCGTAGAGGCAGGGACCTACGAGCAGTACTTC,CAGSVEAGTYEQYF,-,-,TRBJ2-7,TRBV9
TGCGCCAGCAGCTTGGTGGCAGAGAACACCGGGGAGCTGTTTTTT,CASSLVAENTGELFF,-,-,TRBJ2-2,TRBV5-1
TGTTCCAGCAGTTTCGGAGACACTGAAGCTTTCTTT,CSSSFGDTEAFF,once,-,TRBJ1-1,TRBV7-9
TGTGCCTGGAGTTCTCCTCGGACAGGGAACACTGAAGCTTTCTTT,CAWSSPRTGNTEAFF,-,TRBD1,TRBJ1-1,TRBV30